This TCR beta chain was found in a study of blood T cell repertoires in COVID-19. Profiling relied on immunoSEQ multiplex PCR, and the TCRdb table lists in-frame clones only, not all of them. The sample has just over 250,000 clones, around 86% seen once. V dropped 5 bases and J dropped 7; count of bases not matched to a gene: 11. In germline, CDR1 is SNHLY, CDR2 FYNNEI. The CDR3 consists of 15 residues. The sequence was collected from a man aged 35 to 55 who had recovered from COVID-19. The chain joins TRBV2 to TRBJ2-1, with 7 bases fitting TRBD2. Sequencing input: peripheral blood. The CDR3 DNA is TGTGCCAGCAGTTTCGGGGGAGGGCGGGAAAATGAGCAGTTCTTC. Amino acids: CASSFGGGRENEQFF.